These 16 T cell receptor beta chains share one sample of origin, sequenced in a study of blood T cell repertoires in COVID-19. The method was immunoSEQ multiplex PCR; TCRdb's version includes in-frame clones alone and lacks a portion of them. Among around 250,000 clones, approximately 84% were seen once, and the ten largest hold around 1.9%. The sample comprised peripheral blood. The receptors were sampled from an elderly woman with acute or convalescent COVID-19.

This clone was seen once. The chain's CDR3 is CASSPRQGRGYGYTF. The CDR3 region has the DNA TGTGCCAGCAGCCCAAGACAGGGAAGGGGGTATGGCTACACCTTC. The chain employs TRBV7-6 and TRBJ1-2, with TRBD1 identical over 7 bases. CDR1 is SGHVS, CDR2 FNYEAQ, per germline. The CDR3 consists of 15 residues. Unmatched junction bases numbered 11, after V lost 5 bases and J lost 5 bases. The entire variable domain, with the rest obtained from reference TRBV7-6 and TRBJ1-2, is as follows: GAGVSQSPRYKVTKRGQDVALRCDPISGHVSLYWYRQALGQGPEFLTYFNYEAQQDKSGLPNDRFSAERPEGSISTLTIQRTEQRDSAMYRCASSPRQGRGYGYTFGSGTRLTVV.

Regarding this clone: The sample holds other DNA sequences that translate to the same CDR3. This chain joins TRBV2 and TRBJ1-5; D is possibly TRBD1 (6 bases). Trimming left V 6 bases short and J 1 base short, with 7 bases between. The CDR3 runs to 13 residues. CDR1 is SNHLY, CDR2 FYNNEI, per germline. The CDR3 sequence is CASSGQSNQPQHF. DNA for the CDR3: TGTGCCAGCAGCGGACAGAGCAATCAGCCCCAGCATTTT.

This clone has a single count. The chain joins TRBV5-6 to TRBJ1-2, with D tentatively TRBD1 (5 bases). CDR1 and CDR2 from the germline V gene are SGHDT and YYEEEE. The CDR3 has 12 residues. V lost 5 bases and J lost 6, with 11 bases in between. CDR3 residues: CASRGDFHGYTF. For the CDR3, the DNA is TGTGCCAGCAGGGGGGACTTCCATGGCTACACCTTC. The entire variable domain, with the rest obtained from reference TRBV5-6 and TRBJ1-2, is as follows: DAGVTQSPTHLIKTRGQQVTLRCSPKSGHDTVSWYQQALGQGPQFIFQYYEEEERQRGNFPDRFSGHQFPNYSSELNVNALLLGDSALYLCASRGDFHGYTFGSGTRLTVV.

In DNA form, the CDR3 reads TGTGCCAGCAGCCCGACAGGGACTTACACTGAAGCTTTCTTT. Its protein product is CASSPTGTYTEAFF. V and J are TRBV13 and TRBJ1-1; 7 positions agree with TRBD1. In germline, CDR1 is PRHDT, CDR2 FYEKMQ (reference sequence). The length of the CDR3 is 14 residues. Trimming at V came to 5 bases and at J to 3 bases, leaving 6 bases not matched to a gene.

The genes are TRBV6-5 and TRBJ2-3, with D unresolved. V was clipped by 0 bases and J by 0 bases, with 10 bases between them. The CDR3 has 16 amino acids. Germline CDR1 MNHEY, CDR2 SVGAGI. The CDR3 is CASSYSARYSTDTQYF. In DNA form, the CDR3 reads TGTGCCAGCAGTTACTCGGCTCGATATAGCACAGATACGCAGTATTTT.

The chain links TRBV7-9 to TRBJ1-3; tentative D call: TRBD1 (5 bases). V dropped 5 bases and J dropped 2 bases, with 13 bases sitting between them. Germline V lookup: CDR1 SEHNR, CDR2 FQNEAQ (reference sequence). CDR3 length: 15 amino acids. CDR3 region: CASSQAGAPGNTIYF. The CDR3 nucleotides read TGTGCCAGCAGCCAAGCTGGGGCTCCTGGAAACACCATATATTTT.

The chain has TRBV5-1 and TRBJ2-2; 9 bases match TRBD2. The CDR3 has 15 residues. The germline V gene encodes CDR1 SGHRS and CDR2 YFSETQ. V was pared by 2 bases and J by 1 base, with 0 bases of the junction left unmatched. CDR3 in DNA: TGCGCCAGCAGCTTAGCGGGGGGGAACACCGGGGAGCTGTTTTTT. It specifies CASSLAGGNTGELFF.

This clone was detected a few times. The chain recombines TRBV6-2 or TRBV6-3 with TRBJ1-2; D might be TRBD1 (5 bases). This CDR3 contains 14 residues. Trimming left V 5 bases short and J 2 bases short, with 12 bases between. Germline V gene sequence: CDR1 MNHEY, CDR2 SVGEGT. This chain's CDR3 is CASSDPPGNYGYTF. The CDR3, as DNA: TGTGCCAGCAGTGACCCTCCAGGGAACTATGGCTACACCTTC.

In its sample, this clone was seen once. V and J are TRBV7-3 and TRBJ2-1; 11 bases line up with TRBD2. Looked up from germline, CDR1 is SGHTA and CDR2 is FQGTGA. The CDR3 is made up of 17 amino acids. V trimming: 5 bases; J trimming: 9 bases; junction bases outside the gene matches: 15. CDR3 in amino acids: CASSLYVETSGVGEQFF. CDR3 DNA sequence: TGTGCCAGCAGCCTCTACGTGGAGACTAGCGGGGTAGGTGAGCAGTTCTTC.

The V and J genes are TRBV21-1 and TRBJ1-4; the tabulated D call, TRBD1, remains unverified against the DNA. TRBV21-1 is flagged as a pseudogene. CDR3 size: 14 residues. CDR3 region: CASNRQRRNEKLFF. The CDR3 DNA is TGTGCCAGCAACAGACAGCGACGAAATGAAAAACTGTTTTTT.

The genes are TRBV7-9 and TRBJ2-1; no clear D. This CDR3 is built from 12 residues. Germline V gene lookup returns CDR1 SEHNR and CDR2 FQNEAQ (reference sequence). Trimming pared 2 bases from V and 10 bases from J, leaving 9 bases between. The CDR3 reads CASSLSASEQFF. CDR3 DNA sequence: TGTGCCAGCAGCTTATCCGCAAGCGAGCAGTTCTTC. Filled out from reference TRBV7-9 and TRBJ2-1, the complete variable domain reads DTGVSQNPRHKITKRGQNVTFRCDPISEHNRLYWYRQTLGQGPEFLTYFQNEAQLEKSRLLSDRFSAERPKGSFSTLEIQRTEQGDSAMYLCASSLSASEQFFGPGTRLTVL.

The chain has TRBV9 and TRBJ2-1, with 9 bases identical to TRBD2. Germline lookup yields CDR1 SGDLS and CDR2 YYNGEE. The CDR3 loop spans 15 amino acids. Unmatched junction bases numbered 9, after V lost 4 bases and J lost 7 bases. The CDR3: CASSPRGGAWNEQFF. In DNA form, the CDR3 reads TGTGCCAGCAGCCCCCGCGGGGGGGCCTGGAATGAGCAGTTCTTC.

V and J are TRBV5-1 and TRBJ2-5; 10 nucleotides agree with TRBD2. The germline gives CDR1 SGHRS, CDR2 YFSETQ. This CDR3 has 17 amino acids. With V trimmed by 4 bases and J by 2 bases, 11 bases remained unmatched. The CDR3 spells CASSAGPSGSFQETQYF. As DNA, the CDR3 is TGCGCCAGCAGCGCGGGTCCTAGCGGGAGTTTTCAAGAGACCCAGTACTTC.

The chain combines TRBV19 with TRBJ1-1, with D tentatively TRBD1 (6 bases). V was pared by 4 bases and J by 0 bases, with 9 bases between. The germline V gene encodes CDR1 LNHDA and CDR2 SQIVND (reference sequence). The CDR3 sequence is 14 residues long. The chain's CDR3 is CASSKQGMNTEAFF. The CDR3 DNA reads as TGTGCCAGTAGTAAACAGGGCATGAACACTGAAGCTTTCTTT.

The rearrangement links TRBV7-2 to TRBJ2-5, with 8 bases lining up with TRBD1. The junction had 7 bases not matched to a gene; V was cut back by 5 bases and J by 5 bases. Germline CDR1 reads SGHTA; CDR2 reads FQGNSA. The CDR3 extends over 14 amino acids. In DNA form, the CDR3 reads TGTGCCAGCAGCCCTCGGACAGGGATGGAGACCCAGTACTTC. As protein: CASSPRTGMETQYF. The full variable domain, rest sourced from reference TRBV7-2 and TRBJ2-5, is GAGVSQSPSNKVTEKGKDVELRCDPISGHTALYWYRQSLGQGLEFLIYFQGNSAPDKSGLPSDRFSAERTGGSVSTLTIQRTQQEDSAVYLCASSPRTGMETQYFGPGTRLLVL.

This clone has a handful of counts. J is TRBJ2-7 and V is TRBV7-8; TRBD2 agrees at 8 bases. CDR1 and CDR2 (germline): SGHVS, FQNEAQ. There are 18 residues in the CDR3. V lost 4 bases, J lost 2 bases, and 16 bases stayed unmatched. CDR3 in amino acids: CASSSPISSGGAPYEQYF. The CDR3 DNA sequence: TGTGCCAGCAGCTCCCCGATAAGCAGCGGGGGCGCGCCCTACGAGCAGTACTTC.